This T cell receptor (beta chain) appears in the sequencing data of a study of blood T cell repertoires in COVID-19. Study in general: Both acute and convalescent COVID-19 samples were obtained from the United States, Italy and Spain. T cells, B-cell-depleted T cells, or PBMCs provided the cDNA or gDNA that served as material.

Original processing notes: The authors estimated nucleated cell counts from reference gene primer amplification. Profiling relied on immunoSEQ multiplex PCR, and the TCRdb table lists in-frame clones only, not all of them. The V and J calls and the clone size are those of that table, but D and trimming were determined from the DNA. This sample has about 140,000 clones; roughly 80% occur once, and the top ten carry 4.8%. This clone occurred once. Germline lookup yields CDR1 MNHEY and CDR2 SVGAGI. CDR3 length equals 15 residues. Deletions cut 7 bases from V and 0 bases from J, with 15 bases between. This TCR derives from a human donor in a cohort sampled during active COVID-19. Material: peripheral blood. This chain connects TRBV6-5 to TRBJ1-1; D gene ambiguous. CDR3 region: CASTSSGTLNTEAFF. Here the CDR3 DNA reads TGTGCCAGCACTAGCTCGGGCACTTTGAACACTGAAGCTTTCTTT.